The 21 T cell receptor beta chains given below trace back to one sample, sequenced in a study of beta chain features in type 1 diabetes. Every isolated RNA sample was fully reverse transcribed, so sequencing captured expressed TCRB transcripts. The assay was immunoSEQ multiplex PCR, and TCRdb's table has in-frame clones only and misses some. The repertoire includes about 320,000 clones, less than 15% of them detected once, and approximately 7% sits in the top ten. Sequencing input: central memory CD4+ T cells from blood. The source is a man aged 25-40 years in good health.

In this sample, this clone turned up a few times. The chain employs TRBV7-9 and TRBJ2-3; 9 nucleotides line up with TRBD1. V lost 5 bases and J lost 8; bases outside the gene matches: 5. The CDR3 extends over 13 amino acids. Germline CDR1 and CDR2: SEHNR and FQNEAQ (reference sequence). This chain's CDR3 is CASSPTGGSTQYF. DNA for the CDR3: TGTGCCAGCAGCCCGACAGGGGGTTCTACGCAGTATTTT.

This clone was observed a handful of times. V usage is TRBV5-4 and J usage is TRBJ2-1; 8 bases line up with TRBD2. Germline CDR1 and CDR2: SGHNT and YYREEE (reference sequence). The V and J ends lost 1 base and 4 bases, in that order; junction bases with no gene match: 4. The CDR3 consists of 15 residues. The CDR3 is CASSLLTSGYNEQFF. For the CDR3, the DNA is TGTGCCAGCAGCTTGCTAACTAGCGGATACAATGAGCAGTTCTTC.

This clone has more than one count but fewer than ten. This rearrangement joins TRBV7-9 to TRBJ1-2; 7 bases are shared with TRBD1. From germline, CDR1 is SEHNR and CDR2 FQNEAQ (reference sequence). This CDR3 spans 14 amino acids. V shed 4 bases and J 6 bases; nucleotides not matched to a gene: 8. This chain's CDR3 is CASSSPLGTDGYTF. The CDR3 region has the DNA TGTGCCAGCAGCTCCCCCTTGGGGACAGATGGCTACACCTTC.

This chain connects TRBV12-5 to TRBJ2-1, with 7 bases fitting TRBD2. CDR1 is LGHNT, CDR2 FRNRAP, per germline. The CDR3 consists of 17 residues. J was trimmed by 4 bases and V by 0 bases; bases with no gene match: 9. The CDR3 reads CASGLVEFPGGYNEQFF. The DNA of the CDR3 is TGTGCTAGTGGTTTGGTAGAGTTTCCGGGAGGTTACAATGAGCAGTTCTTC.

This clone has only a few counts. One junction end does not reproduce the germline sequence, and a read error may be involved. V usage is TRBV5-8 and J usage is TRBJ2-2, with 7 bases aligning to TRBD2. CDR1 and CDR2 (germline): SGHTS, YDEGEE. The CDR3 contains 17 residues. CDR3 region: CASSQVSIRLAPGELFF. The CDR3 DNA sequence: TGCGCCAGCAGCCAAGTCTCTATCAGACTAGCCCCCGGGGAGCTGTTTTTT.

This chain links TRBV7-9 with TRBJ1-2, with TRBD1 matching 10 bases. V was pared by 3 bases and J by 8 bases, with 6 bases of the junction left unmatched. The CDR3 contains 14 residues. From germline, CDR1 is SEHNR and CDR2 FQNEAQ (reference sequence). CDR3 nucleotides: TGTGCCAGCAGCTTGGAGGACAGGGGGGGAGGCTACACCTTC. As protein: CASSLEDRGGGYTF.

This clone has ten or more counts. The J gene is TRBJ1-6, the V gene TRBV5-4, with TRBD1 as a possible D gene (5 bases). The CDR3 contains 14 residues. Germline CDR1 SGHNT, CDR2 YYREEE (reference sequence). V was shortened by 5 bases and J by 7 bases, with 13 bases between the two germline ends. The CDR3 reads CASSRGPENSPLHF. The DNA for the CDR3 is TGTGCCAGCAGTCGGGGACCCGAAAATTCACCCCTCCACTTT.

Only a few counts were recorded for this clone. The V call is TRBV6-1, the J call TRBJ2-7; 7 nucleotides line up with TRBD1. The V gene end was trimmed by 1 base and the J gene end by 9 bases; junction bases not matched to a gene: 6. The CDR3 consists of 13 residues. Germline-derived CDR1 and CDR2 are MNHNS and SASEGT. As DNA, the CDR3 is TGTGCCAGCAGTGAAGGGGTAGGGACAGCGCAGTACGTC. Amino acids: CASSEGVGTAQYV.

The chain carries TRBV6-5 and TRBJ1-5; D remains ambiguous. This CDR3 comprises 13 residues. Germline V gene lookup returns CDR1 MNHEY and CDR2 SVGAGI. V was cut by 6 bases and J by 0 bases, with 6 bases left in between. The CDR3 DNA is TGTGCCAGCAGGGCCCTTAGCAATCAGCCCCAGCATTTT. This translates into CASRALSNQPQHF.

This clone was counted between two and nine times. DNA for the CDR3: TGTGCCAGCAGCATCCGGACAGGGTCCACCGGGGAGCTGTTTTTT. Its translation is CASSIRTGSTGELFF. The J gene is TRBJ2-2, the V gene TRBV11-2; 8 nucleotides align to TRBD1. Germline assignment: CDR1 SGHAT and CDR2 FQNNGV. The CDR3 contains 15 residues. Trimming cost V 5 bases and J 4 bases; bases outside gene matches: 6.

This chain connects TRBV27 to TRBJ1-6, with D unclear. The CDR3 is 16 amino acids. Germline V gene data show CDR1 as MNHEY and CDR2 as SMNVEV (reference sequence). V was clipped by 1 base and J by 6 bases, with 13 bases between them. The CDR3 loop is CASSLFLVGSNSPLHF. The CDR3 region has the DNA TGTGCCAGCAGTTTATTCTTGGTCGGTTCTAATTCACCCCTCCACTTT.

This clone has only a few counts. V gene TRBV6-1 combines with J gene TRBJ1-2; possible D gene TRBD1, 5 bases. Trimming took off 5 bases at V and 4 bases at J, with 14 bases between the two ends. Germline loops: CDR1 MNHNS, CDR2 SASEGT. The CDR3 covers 14 residues. CDR3 bases: TGTGCCAGCAGTCCGGGACGGAATTCCTATGGCTACACCTTC. Translating gives CASSPGRNSYGYTF.

V and J are TRBV4-3 and TRBJ1-6; D gene uncertain. Per germline, CDR1 LGHNA and CDR2 YSLEER. The CDR3 loop spans 15 amino acids. Between the trimmed V and J ends, which lost 1 base and 8 bases, there was a span of 12 bases. CDR3 region: CASSQVSFGDSPLHF. CDR3 DNA sequence: TGCGCCAGCAGCCAAGTGTCGTTCGGGGATTCACCCCTCCACTTT.

The chain employs TRBV10-3 and TRBJ2-5; D is ambiguous. This CDR3 region has 13 residues. The germline V and J ends were trimmed by 3 bases and 2 bases, with 7 bases remaining between them. The germline CDR1 and CDR2 sequences are ENHRY and SYGVKD. The DNA for the CDR3 is TGTGCCATCAGTGAAAGTCTGCAAGAGACCCAGTACTTC. Protein sequence: CAISESLQETQYF.

This clone has more than one count but fewer than ten. The CDR3 coding sequence is TGTGCCAGCAGCTTAGAGTCGGGTCTAGGCTACACCTTC. It encodes CASSLESGLGYTF. The chain uses TRBV7-7 and TRBJ1-2; D unclear. The germline V gene encodes CDR1 SSHAT and CDR2 FNYEAQ (reference sequence). The CDR3 extends over 13 amino acids. Trimming took off 1 base at V and 8 bases at J, with 11 bases between the two ends.

The table lists this clone with a few counts. This CDR3 is also generated by other DNA sequences in the sample. V usage is TRBV7-9 and J usage is TRBJ2-3; 15 bases are a match to TRBD2. Trimming cost V 5 bases and J 4 bases; bases outside gene matches: 7. The CDR3 runs to 17 residues. Germline CDR1 SEHNR, CDR2 FQNEAQ (reference sequence). The CDR3 here is CASSPPGLAGGPDTQYF. The CDR3 nucleotides are TGTGCCAGCAGCCCGCCGGGACTAGCGGGGGGCCCAGATACGCAGTATTTT.

Only a few counts were recorded for this clone. The V call is TRBV7-2, the J call TRBJ1-6; no clear D gene. Germline assignment: CDR1 SGHTA and CDR2 FQGNSA. This CDR3 is 13 amino acids long. Trimming left V 7 bases short and J 5 bases short, with 9 bases between. DNA of the CDR3: TGTGCCAGCAATGGTCTCAATAATTCACCCCTCCACTTT. As protein: CASNGLNNSPLHF.

This clone was seen a few times. The gene calls are TRBV6-6 and TRBJ2-1, with TRBD1 identical over 9 bases. Trimming at V came to 4 bases and at J to 12 bases, leaving 7 bases not matched to a gene. The CDR3 has 13 amino acids. Germline V gives CDR1 MNHNY, CDR2 SVGAGI (reference sequence). The CDR3 reads CASSSGTGRGQFF. The CDR3 DNA follows: TGTGCCAGCAGTTCCGGGACAGGGAGAGGGCAGTTCTTC.

In its sample, this clone was seen a few times. The chain employs TRBV9 and TRBJ2-1; 9 bases fit TRBD1. V gave up 3 bases and J gave up 7 bases; unmatched junction bases: 8. CDR3 length equals 15 residues. The germline gives CDR1 SGDLS, CDR2 YYNGEE. The CDR3 DNA reads as TGTGCCAGCAGCGCTAGGACAGGGGTGGGTAATGAGCAGTTCTTC. Amino acid sequence: CASSARTGVGNEQFF. Based on the CDR3 plus reference TRBV9 and TRBJ2-1, the full variable domain is DSGVTQTPKHLITATGQRVTLRCSPRSGDLSVYWYQQSLDQGLQFLIQYYNGEERAKGNILERFSAQQFPDLHSELNLSSLELGDSALYFCASSARTGVGNEQFFGPGTRLTVL.

V is TRBV10-3 and J is TRBJ2-1; TRBD1 matches at 9 bases. The CDR3 length is 16 residues. V lost 11 bases, J lost 3 bases, and 14 bases stayed unmatched. CDR1 and CDR2 from the germline V gene are ENHRY and SYGVKD. Here the CDR3 DNA reads TGTGCCCCCCCGGGGCCGGGACAGGGCATCTACAATGAGCAGTTCTTC. Encoded protein: CAPPGPGQGIYNEQFF.

This clone has more than one count but fewer than ten. The chain joins TRBV11-2 to TRBJ1-4, with D uncertain. Trimming left V 1 base short and J 4 bases short, with 13 bases between. The CDR3 runs 16 residues. CDR1 is SGHAT, CDR2 FQNNGV, per germline. DNA of the CDR3: TGTGCCAGCAGCTTAGTTGGCTCAGGTGATAATGAAAAACTGTTTTTT. Amino acid sequence: CASSLVGSGDNEKLFF.